This TCR beta chain was retrieved from a study of T cell responses to AZD1222 COVID-19 vaccine. Analysis merged second doses at about 4 or about 12 weeks. This clone was seen only once. No antigen is known for it. CDR1 MGHRA and CDR2 YSYEKL come from the germline V gene. The ends lost 1 base at V and 9 bases at J; junction bases unmatched: 5. The CDR3 is 14 residues long. Study outcomes and limitations: No day 14 peak samples; only post-peak repertoires were characterized. Donors, mostly white British, included more females; clonal diversity was possibly underestimated. Spike-specific TCR repertoires showed rising breadth and depth after two AZD1222 doses.

TCRdb's table, derived via immunoSEQ multiplex PCR, lists solely in-frame clones and lacks some. The sample shows roughly 50,000 clones, around 91% of them seen only once. This TCR derives from an adult who received the AZD1222 COVID-19 vaccine. This chain joins TRBV4-1 and TRBJ1-5; the match to TRBD1 covers 8 bases. This material consisted of peripheral blood, taken 28 days after the second AZD1222 dose. As DNA, the CDR3 is TGCGCCAGCAGCCAAGGCAGGGGGCTTGGGCCCCAGCATTTT. The encoded protein is CASSQGRGLGPQHF.